The present entry profiles one T cell receptor beta chain with its context. The sample comes from a study of Ad26.COV2.S vaccination and SARS-CoV-2 variants. Germline V gene lookup returns CDR1 SNHLY and CDR2 FYNNEI. Trimming cost V 5 bases and J 1 base; bases outside gene matches: 5. The length of the CDR3 is 15 residues. Produced via immunoSEQ multiplex PCR; TCRdb's table is partial and in-frame only. The sample shows more than 40,000 clones, around 83% of them seen only once. Sequenced here: peripheral blood, sampled after recovery from COVID-19. This chain uses TRBV2 with TRBJ2-1, with 7 positions matching TRBD1. This sequence was found in a human donor who had recovered from COVID-19. This CDR3 reads CASSFQGVSYNEQFF. As DNA, the CDR3 is TGTGCCAGCAGTTTTCAGGGGGTGTCCTACAATGAGCAGTTCTTC.